A single sample gave rise to the 30 T cell receptor beta chains below, sequenced in a study of blood T cell repertoires in COVID-19. Profiled with immunoSEQ multiplex PCR; TCRdb holds only in-frame clones, not every one. This sample yields 150,000 to 200,000 clones, of which about nine tenths are seen a single time; 4% belongs to the top ten. Sequencing was carried out using peripheral blood. These receptors all come from a woman in her thirties with acute or convalescent COVID-19.

In DNA form, the CDR3 reads TGTGCCAGTAGTATTGTTTATGTGGATGGCGGGAGGGCATATGAGCAGTTCTTC. This gives the protein CASSIVYVDGGRAYEQFF. This chain connects TRBV19 to TRBJ2-1; 9 bases line up with TRBD2. Germline loops: CDR1 LNHDA, CDR2 SQIVND (reference sequence). Trimming cost V 3 bases and J 8 bases; bases outside gene matches: 17. This CDR3 spans 18 amino acids.

V is TRBV12-3 or TRBV12-4 and J is TRBJ2-6, with D possibly TRBD2 on 5 matching bases. CDR3 size: 13 residues. The V gene lost 6 bases and the J gene lost 4 bases, with 7 bases spanning the gap. CDR3 nucleotides: TGTGCCAGCAGGGGAGTCGGGGCCAACGTCCTGACTTTC. Translated: CASRGVGANVLTF.

This clone showed up just a few times. The chain combines TRBV3-1 (or the pseudogene TRBV3-2) with TRBJ2-7; 9 nucleotides align to TRBD2. V lost 5 bases, J lost 3 bases, and 5 bases stayed unmatched. CDR1 is LGHDT, CDR2 YNNKEL, per germline (reference sequence). CDR3 length: 14 amino acids. The CDR3, as DNA: TGTGCCAGCAGCAGACTAGCGGACTACTACGAGCAGTACTTC. Protein product: CASSRLADYYEQYF.

This clone was seen only once. J is TRBJ1-6 and V is TRBV28; TRBD1 matches 7 bases. The CDR3 is 17 amino acids. Trimming cost V 3 bases and J 4 bases; bases outside gene matches: 9. Germline lookup yields CDR1 MDHEN and CDR2 SYDVKM. As DNA, the CDR3 is TGTGCCAGCAGTTTTCGTACCGGGACAGATTATAATTCACCCCTCCACTTT. Its translation is CASSFRTGTDYNSPLHF.

The chain recombines TRBV5-1 with TRBJ2-7; weak D call: TRBD2 (6 bases). The CDR3 loop spans 13 amino acids. Germline CDR1 SGHRS, CDR2 YFSETQ. V lost 4 bases, J lost 2 bases, and 10 bases lay in between. The CDR3 DNA sequence: TGCGCCAGCAGCCCTAGCGTTACCTACGAGCAGTACTTC. Amino acid sequence: CASSPSVTYEQYF.

The rearrangement uses TRBV6-5 and TRBJ2-7; TRBD1 matches 7 bases. Germline assignment: CDR1 MNHEY and CDR2 SVGAGI. J gave up 2 bases and V 11 bases, and 6 bases lay outside the gene matches. The CDR3 is made up of 12 amino acids. Written as DNA, the CDR3 is TGTGCCGGCCGAGGGACAGCCTACGAGCAGTACTTC. Its protein is CAGRGTAYEQYF.

This clone has just a few counts. The chain uses TRBV30 and TRBJ2-2; 16 nucleotides agree with TRBD2. This CDR3 region has 16 residues. In germline, CDR1 is GTSNPN, CDR2 SVGIG (reference sequence). V was clipped by 3 bases and J by 7 bases; unmatched bases: 5. CDR3 sequence (DNA): TGTGCCTGGAGGGGACTAGCGGGAGGGTCAAGCGGGGAGCTGTTTTTT. As protein: CAWRGLAGGSSGELFF.

DNA of the CDR3: TGTGCCAGCAGGGAGAGCGGGGAGCTGTTTTTT. The encoded protein is CASRESGELFF. The chain combines TRBV2 with TRBJ2-2; D gene ambiguous. V lost 6 bases to trimming and J lost 7 bases, with 6 bases between them. Germline V gives CDR1 SNHLY, CDR2 FYNNEI. The CDR3 has 11 residues.

J is TRBJ2-2 and V is TRBV5-1; no clear D gene. V lost 4 bases to trimming and J lost 0 bases, with 4 bases between them. Germline V lookup: CDR1 SGHRS, CDR2 YFSETQ. The CDR3 is 13 residues long. The DNA for the CDR3 is TGCGCCAGCAGCCCCGCGAACACCGGGGAGCTGTTTTTT. It translates to CASSPANTGELFF.

This chain joins TRBV28 and TRBJ1-2, with D maybe TRBD1 (5 bases). Per germline, CDR1 MDHEN and CDR2 SYDVKM. Trimming took 3 bases from V and 4 from J, leaving 9 bases between them. The CDR3 extends over 13 amino acids. The CDR3 DNA reads TGTGCCAGCAGTTTCGTACAGGTCTATGGCTACACCTTC. Translated: CASSFVQVYGYTF.

V is TRBV4-2 and J is TRBJ2-5; perhaps TRBD1 as D (5 bases). This CDR3 is 16 amino acids long. CDR1 is LGHNA, CDR2 YNFKEQ, per germline. The germline V and J ends were trimmed by 2 bases and 2 bases, with 15 bases remaining between them. The CDR3 protein is CASSQTRQGGQETQYF. DNA of the CDR3: TGTGCCAGCAGCCAAACCCGGCAGGGCGGTCAAGAGACCCAGTACTTC.

The rearrangement links TRBV12-5 to TRBJ2-1; D remains ambiguous. V lost 6 bases and J lost 3, with 15 bases in between. Looked up from germline, CDR1 is LGHNT and CDR2 is FRNRAP. The CDR3 contains 15 residues. The CDR3 nucleotides are TGTGCTAGTGGGTCCGGTGATCGAGGCTACAATGAGCAGTTCTTC. Its translation: CASGSGDRGYNEQFF.

CDR3 sequence (DNA): TGTGCCAGCAGTTTGCGGAGCCGGGAGCTGTTTTTT. Its protein product is CASSLRSRELFF. The chain uses TRBV28 and TRBJ2-2; D is uncertain. This CDR3 region has 12 residues. Trimming removed 3 bases at V and 9 bases at J, with 8 bases between. Germline CDR1 reads MDHEN; CDR2 reads SYDVKM.

The V and J genes are TRBV5-8 and TRBJ2-1; D perhaps matches TRBD2 (5 bases). Trimming shortened V by 7 bases and J by 7 bases, and 15 bases separated the two germline ends. The germline V gene has CDR1 SGHTS and CDR2 YDEGEE. This CDR3 spans 13 amino acids. The CDR3 region is CASWGVGRNEQFF. The DNA for the CDR3 is TGTGCCAGCTGGGGAGTGGGAAGGAATGAGCAGTTCTTC.

This rearrangement joins TRBV27 to TRBJ1-1; 7 bases match TRBD1. With V trimmed by 3 bases and J by 3 bases, 4 bases remained unmatched. From germline, CDR1 is MNHEY and CDR2 SMNVEV (reference sequence). CDR3 size: 14 residues. CDR3 protein: CASSFGRGDTEAFF. CDR3 bases: TGTGCCAGCAGTTTTGGCAGGGGGGACACTGAAGCTTTCTTT.

The sample holds one count of this clone. V gene TRBV28 combines with J gene TRBJ2-1; D remains unclear. The ends were cut back, 2 bases at V and 6 bases at J, with 11 bases in the middle. Germline assignment: CDR1 MDHEN and CDR2 SYDVKM. The CDR3 length is 14 residues. The CDR3 loop is CASSLHNQVNEQFF. CDR3 DNA: TGTGCCAGCAGTTTACACAACCAGGTCAATGAGCAGTTCTTC. Full variable domain (rest looked up from reference TRBV28 and TRBJ2-1): DVKVTQSSRYLVKRTGEKVFLECVQDMDHENMFWYRQDPGLGLRLIYFSYDVKMKEKGDIPEGYSVSREKKERFSLILESASTNQTSMYLCASSLHNQVNEQFFGPGTRLTVL.

CDR3 sequence: CASLFNWATTDTQYF. In DNA form, the CDR3 reads TGTGCCAGCCTATTCAATTGGGCTACCACAGATACGCAGTATTTT. The chain combines TRBV6-5 with TRBJ2-3, with D hard to call. Germline loops: CDR1 MNHEY, CDR2 SVGAGI. The CDR3 is made up of 15 amino acids. Trimming cost V 8 bases and J 2 bases, with 17 bases left between them.

The rearrangement uses TRBV7-2 and TRBJ2-7, with D unclear. V was cut by 5 bases and J by 2 bases, with 4 bases left in between. The CDR3 runs 11 residues. Germline V gives CDR1 SGHTA, CDR2 FQGNSA. CDR3 region: CASSPAYEQYF. CDR3 sequence (DNA): TGTGCCAGCAGCCCAGCCTACGAGCAGTACTTC.

This clone was observed once. This sequence joins TRBV5-1 and TRBJ2-1; 10 nucleotides match TRBD2. Germline CDR1 SGHRS, CDR2 YFSETQ. The CDR3 length is 16 residues. With V trimmed by 4 bases and J by 4 bases, 8 bases remained unmatched. The CDR3 bases are TGCGCCAGCAGCGCGCGTGTAGCGGGAGGATACAATGAGCAGTTCTTC. Translating gives CASSARVAGGYNEQFF.

This chain links TRBV7-6 with TRBJ1-2; the D is unclear. Between the trimmed V and J ends, which lost 5 bases and 5 bases, there was a span of 12 bases. CDR1 SGHVS and CDR2 FNYEAQ come from the germline V gene. This CDR3 spans 13 amino acids. CDR3 loop: CASSPGPGYGYTF. The DNA for the CDR3 is TGTGCCAGCAGCCCCGGACCGGGGTATGGCTACACCTTC.

This rearrangement joins TRBV3-1 (or the pseudogene TRBV3-2) to TRBJ2-2, with 8 bases fitting TRBD1. With V trimmed by 7 bases and J by 7 bases, 5 bases remained unmatched. This CDR3 region has 13 residues. Germline V CDR1 and CDR2: LGHDT, YNNKEL (reference sequence). The DNA for the CDR3 is TGTGCCAGCACGGACAGGGCAGTCGGGGAGCTGTTTTTT. Translation: CASTDRAVGELFF.

The CDR3 DNA sequence: TGTGCCAGCTCACCACCCCTTGGACAGCTCACCGGGGAGCTGTTTTTT. Translating gives CASSPPLGQLTGELFF. The rearrangement links TRBV18 to TRBJ2-2, with D possibly being TRBD1 (6 bases). The germline CDR1 and CDR2 sequences are KGHSH and LQKENI. The CDR3 length is 16 residues. Trimming left V 0 bases short and J 4 bases short, with 12 bases between.

This rearrangement joins TRBV6-1 to TRBJ1-6; D is perhaps TRBD1 (6 bases). Deletions cut 3 bases from V and 10 bases from J, with 19 bases between. CDR3 length: 16 residues. Germline V CDR1 and CDR2: MNHNS, SASEGT. DNA for the CDR3: TGTGCCAGCAGTGATCTTTTGGCCACAGGGAGCTCACCCCTCCACTTT. It yields the protein CASSDLLATGSSPLHF.

This clone was observed a single time. This chain joins TRBV6-1 and TRBJ1-6; D is uncertain. The CDR3 has 13 amino acids. CDR1 is MNHNS and CDR2 is SASEGT in the germline V gene. V was shortened by 0 bases and J by 10 bases, with 7 bases between the two germline ends. In DNA form, the CDR3 reads TGTGCCAGCAGTGAAGCTCGAGGGTCACCCCTCCACTTT. It encodes CASSEARGSPLHF.

The chain links TRBV10-3 to TRBJ1-2, with 7 positions matching TRBD1. Looked up from germline, CDR1 is ENHRY and CDR2 is SYGVKD. The CDR3 runs 14 residues. Trimming cost V 10 bases and J 1 base; bases outside gene matches: 9. The CDR3 DNA is TGTGCCACCATGGGGACAGACGTTAACTATGGCTACACCTTC. It codes for CATMGTDVNYGYTF.

V usage is TRBV5-1 and J usage is TRBJ1-6; 9 bases fit TRBD1. The CDR3 covers 15 residues. The V segment lost 3 bases and the J segment 5 bases; nucleotides outside the gene matches: 3. Germline CDR1 SGHRS, CDR2 YFSETQ. The CDR3 DNA reads as TGCGCCAGCAGCTCCGACAGGGGGGATAATTCACCCCTCCACTTT. Protein: CASSSDRGDNSPLHF.

The V gene is TRBV7-3, the J gene TRBJ1-5, with TRBD1 matching over 10 bases. The V and J ends lost 11 bases and 5 bases, in that order; junction bases with no gene match: 6. The CDR3 contains 13 residues. Germline CDR1 SGHTA, CDR2 FQGTGA. As DNA, the CDR3 is TGTGCCGTGTCCGGGACAGGGGATCAGCCCCAGCATTTT. As protein: CAVSGTGDQPQHF.

V and J are TRBV28 and TRBJ1-5; tentative D call: TRBD1 (5 bases). Germline V gene lookup returns CDR1 MDHEN and CDR2 SYDVKM. V was clipped by 3 bases and J by 0 bases, with 9 bases between them. The CDR3 loop spans 15 amino acids. The CDR3 region is CASSLRGNSNQPQHF. The CDR3 DNA reads TGTGCCAGCAGTTTGCGGGGGAATAGCAATCAGCCCCAGCATTTT.

This clone has only one observation. This chain connects TRBV6-1 to TRBJ1-2; a weak D match, TRBD1 (6 bases). V dropped 0 bases and J dropped 8 bases, with 22 bases sitting between them. The CDR3 length is 17 residues. Looked up from germline, CDR1 is MNHNS and CDR2 is SASEGT. CDR3 region: CASSEAVTSRGIGGYTF. In DNA, the CDR3 is TGTGCCAGCAGTGAAGCCGTCACCTCTAGGGGGATCGGAGGCTACACCTTC.

The CDR3 DNA sequence: TGTGCCAGCAGCCAACTAGCGAACACCGGGGAGCTGTTTTTT. This sequence encodes CASSQLANTGELFF. The J gene is TRBJ2-2, the V gene TRBV7-9; D possibly corresponds to TRBD2 (5 bases). CDR1 and CDR2 (germline): SEHNR, FQNEAQ (reference sequence). Trimming left V 5 bases short and J 0 bases short, with 7 bases between. CDR3 length: 14 residues. Full variable domain (remainder filled in from reference TRBV7-9 and TRBJ2-2): DTGVSQNPRHKITKRGQNVTFRCDPISEHNRLYWYRQTLGQGPEFLTYFQNEAQLEKSRLLSDRFSAERPKGSFSTLEIQRTEQGDSAMYLCASSQLANTGELFFGEGSRLTVL.